The sequence of this TCR beta chain was determined in a study of T-cell reconstitution after alpha-beta-depleted transplantation in children. The V end lost 3 bases, the J end lost 2 bases, and 13 bases lay between the germline ends. This CDR3 contains 14 residues. Germline CDR1 reads DFQATT; CDR2 reads SNEGSKA (reference sequence). This clonotype was detected a few times. Using unique molecular identifiers, the investigators prepared the TCRbeta library. One entry per CDR3 protein results from TCRdb running MiXCR on the PCR reads. The table includes some 590,000 distinct CDR3 sequences, over 9.5% detected once.

The sequence was obtained from a human donor who donated a stem cell graft to a child with acute myeloid leukemia. The chain combines TRBV20-1 with TRBJ2-5; D is unresolved. Material: PBMCs from the stem cell graft donor, obtained from the stem cell graft. Here the CDR3 DNA reads TGCAGTGCTAGTCCCGGCCAGACGCAAGAGACCCAGTACTTC. It codes for CSASPGQTQETQYF.